This entry concerns a single T cell receptor beta chain. Its antigen is not yet known. No much larger clone is present one base from it, and per-base qualities are unavailable. The entry originates in a study of long-term antiretroviral therapy in people with HIV (dated by TCRdb to 2022 to 2024). Describing the broader study: The earliest samples were collected roughly a decade before the 2015 WHO recommendation for immediate ART, at a time when ART was usually postponed until CD4 counts fell. A retrospective serial study tested whether changes in peripheral blood TRB repertoire composition and diversity were associated with ART initiation and durable HIV suppression. Test extractions of a monoclonal T-cell line alongside approximately 34 polyclonal samples showed no cross-contamination during QIAcube processing. A total of some 200 cryopreserved PBMC samples came from a few dozen adults with confirmed HIV infection and were collected serially over a mean of around 6 years (range 1-12). Among the 25 to 30 participants with HIV, eleven to twelve were female.

Participants were included only if at least one PBMC sample before ART initiation and at least two post-ART samples were available. All participants with HIV were treated in the United States of America. Before DNA extraction, cryopreserved samples containing about 0.9-11 million PBMC were thawed and washed. At the time of the earliest PBMC sample, participants with HIV were aged between about 23 and 55 years. PBMC samples were contributed by each participant from 1-4 timepoints before ART initiation and 2-8 timepoints after ART initiation, with a median of 7 samples. Serial HIV viral load, CD4+ T-cell count, ART history and demographic data were obtained for every participant. Genomic DNA was extracted from unsorted PBMC with a Qiagen kit on a QIAcube, with processing performed in batches of 12 samples. The CDR3 has 15 amino acids, counting the end cysteine and phenylalanine. The sequence is cut down to CDR3 DNA, 45 bases in frame from base 1. In the germline V gene (reference sequence), CDR1 corresponds to GTSNPN and CDR2 to SVGIG. Trimming costs V 1 base and J 4 bases, and their ends lie 13 bases apart.

Sequencing of the TRB variable region was done with the immunoSEQ hsTCRB v3.0 assay at survey level resolution. The targeted TRB sequencing depth was about 35,000-55,000 T-cell genomes per sample. Pooled TRB libraries were sequenced on an Illumina MiSeq with a v3 150-cycle kit. The authors processed their data as follows. Analysis of repertoires was carried out in R inside a reproducible Nextflow workflow spanning QC, data transformation and analysis. LymphoSeq2, an R package for exploring AIRR-Seq data, was used to implement custom analyses. A few samples that yielded fewer than 5000 total TRB sequences were excluded, so that 200 or so HIV repertoires were analyzed. Among the 180 to 200 HIV repertoires that were kept, 59 were collected before ART initiation and roughly 130 were collected after ART initiation. Repertoires were downsampled to 5000 TRB nucleotide sequences, and summary statistics were averaged over 100 downsampling iterations. The analysis kept only TRB sequences whose CDR3 regions were at least seven amino acids long. Diversity was assessed using a clonality score derived from Shannon entropy and using the Gini coefficient. Repertoire networks linked the top 5000 CDR3 amino acid sequences whenever two sequences differed by an edit distance of one. For TRB CDR3 amino acid sequences, antigen specificity groups and MHC restriction were predicted with GLIPH2. CDR3 amino acid sequences were matched against VDJdb and McPAS-TCR to flag known CMV, EBV, HIV or tissue antigen associations. Pre-ART, post-ART and control groups were compared with Wilcoxon signed-rank tests and Holm-Bonferroni correction. TCRdb stores this immuneACCESS table with in-frame sequences only. Part of the clones is absent; in the studies checked, under half of the shortfall reflects unresolved V genes, and no reason is known for the rest. For V, J and clone size, that table is used; D and trimming come from the DNA. The sample yields just under 35,000 clones; about 85% were counted once. The top ten hold around 4.6% of the sample.

What the authors observed across the whole study: The samples span the years 2004 to 2017, and the ART regimens used may be less effective than current regimens. Inferences about post-ART repertoire changes were limited because no data were available on ART adherence, viral resistance or therapy changes. Expanded TRB clones identified before ART initiation dominated the repertoire across all time points, though the dominance fluctuated and decreased in many PLHIV after ART. ART initiation was associated with a significant increase in TRB diversity, but diversity stayed significantly below transplant donor controls even after long-term ART. Since PBMC availability was limited, sequencing covered only the TCR beta chain, with no alpha chain pairing. Because pre-ART samples had limited cell numbers, profiling was done on unsorted PBMC rather than on sorted CD4+ and CD8+ T cells. Compared with controls, HIV repertoires had narrower CDR3 length ranges, and the network structure pointed to an antigen-experienced repertoire that shifted only slightly toward naive after ART.

This sample comprised unsorted PBMCs, obtained approximately 2.7 years before starting antiretroviral therapy. This receptor chain uses TRBV30 and TRBJ1-4, and TRBD1 may be the D gene, going by 6 matching bases. The sequence was obtained from a young woman with HIV. The CDR3 reads CAWSAGGRGNEKLFF. The nucleotide sequence is TGTGCCTGGAGTGCCGGGGGGCGCGGTAATGAAAAACTGTTTTTT.